These T cell receptor beta chains were read from a single sample in a study. MiXCR, run by TCRdb on the RT-PCR reads, gives a single entry per CDR3 protein. Of 650,000 to 800,000 distinct CDR3 sequences in the sample, 11% to 15% were seen once. Sequences were obtained from memory CD4+ T cells from blood. Receptors originate from a female donor in good health, serving as a healthy control. CDR3s include the opening cysteine and the closing phenylalanine or tryptophan. A D gene is named only where the DNA matches it firmly. Some rows mark clone size as missing; the rest say once, few, many or name a class of expanded clone.

J gene,V gene,D gene,clone size,CDR3 DNA,CDR3 protein
TRBJ2-5,TRBV28,-,-,TGTGCCAGCAGTTTTCTTCCCGGGGATTCCAGGCGCCGGGAGACCCAGTACTTC,CASSFLPGDSRRRETQYF
TRBJ2-5,TRBV18,-,few,TGTGCCAGCTCACCAATTATGACACCGCAAGAGACCCAGTACTTC,CASSPIMTPQETQYF
TRBJ1-3,TRBV18,-,-,TGTGCCAGCTCACCACCGGTACAAAACACCATATATTTT,CASSPPVQNTIYF
TRBJ2-1,TRBV3-1,-,-,TGTGCCAGCAGCCAAATGGCTAGCGTCAATGAGCAGTTCTTC,CASSQMASVNEQFF
TRBJ1-5,TRBV4-2,-,few,TGTGCCAGCAGCCAAGATCAGACCCAGGGCCAGCCCCAGCATTTT,CASSQDQTQGQPQHF
TRBJ1-5,TRBV28,-,-,TGTGCCAGCATGTCAGGGCATCAGCCCCAGCATTTT,CASMSGHQPQHF
TRBJ2-1,TRBV4-3,TRBD1,many,TGCGCCAGCAGCCGGACAGCCGGGACAGCCTACAATGAGCAGTTCTTC,CASSRTAGTAYNEQFF
TRBJ2-4,TRBV13,-,-,TGTGCCAGCAGCTTTTGGATGGGTAGCAAAAACATTCAGTACTTC,CASSFWMGSKNIQYF
TRBJ2-5,TRBV24-1,-,-,TGTGCCACGGCGGACAGCAGCCAAGAGACCCAGTACTTC,CATADSSQETQYF
TRBJ2-2,TRBV20-1,-,many,TGCAGTGCTAGAGATGGCGGGACCTATAACACCGGGGAGCTGTTTTTT,CSARDGGTYNTGELFF
TRBJ2-5,TRBV20-1,-,-,TGCAGTGCCATAGAGCGGGAGACCCAGTACTTC,CSAIERETQYF
TRBJ2-7,TRBV3-1,TRBD1,many,TGTGCCAGCAGCCAAGGGGGACAGGGACTAAGGGAGTACTTC,CASSQGGQGLREYF
TRBJ1-6,TRBV20-1,-,-,TGCAGTGCTTCACCCCCGCCTGACAGGAATAATTCACCCCTCCACTTT,CSASPPPDRNNSPLHF
TRBJ1-4,TRBV7-2,-,few,TGTGCCAGCAGCTTGAGGGGGGGAAATGAAAAACTGTTTTTT,CASSLRGGNEKLFF
TRBJ1-6,TRBV6-2/TRBV6-3,-,few,TGTGCCAGCAGTTATTCCGGGACTTGGTCACCCCTCCACTTT,CASSYSGTWSPLHF
TRBJ1-4,TRBV24-1,-,few,TGTGCCACCAGTTCGACAGTTTATGGTGAAAAACTGTTTTTT,CATSSTVYGEKLFF
TRBJ1-2,TRBV7-9,-,few,TGTGCCAGCAGCCAAACAGGGAAAGTCGGCTATGGCTACACCTTC,CASSQTGKVGYGYTF
TRBJ2-5,TRBV10-3,-,many,TGTGCCATCAGTAAAGGAGCGGAGACCCAGTACTTC,CAISKGAETQYF
TRBJ2-7,TRBV12-3/TRBV12-4,TRBD2,few,TGTGCCAGCAGGGCTTGGGGGGGGGACGAGCAGTACTTC,CASRAWGGDEQYF
TRBJ1-1,TRBV6-5,-,many,TGTGCCAGCAGTTACTCGGCTCTGAACAGTGGCGCTGAAGCTTTCTTT,CASSYSALNSGAEAFF
TRBJ2-1,TRBV10-3,-,few,TGTGCGGTAGGGGGAGACAGCATTGAGCAGTTCTTC,CAVGGDSIEQFF
TRBJ2-1,TRBV6-5,TRBD1,few,TGTGCCAGCAGCCGGACAGGGAGACTACATGAGCAGTTCTTC,CASSRTGRLHEQFF
TRBJ2-7,TRBV5-6,-,many,TGTGCCAGCAGCCCTGTTGGGGGTGCACGCGAGCAGTACTTC,CASSPVGGAREQYF
TRBJ2-5,TRBV12-3/TRBV12-4,TRBD1,-,TGTGCCAGCAGTAAGACAGGGGTCCGAGAGACCCAGTACTTC,CASSKTGVRETQYF
TRBJ1-1,TRBV5-1,TRBD1,many,TGCGCCAGCAGCTTGGAGGGGACAGGGGGCACTGAAGCTTTCTTT,CASSLEGTGGTEAFF
TRBJ2-5,TRBV5-1,-,few,TGCGCCAGCAGCTTGTCAGGGGATCATGAGACCCAGTACTTC,CASSLSGDHETQYF
TRBJ1-4,TRBV6-5,-,-,TGTGCCAGCAGTTACCGCTTCCCCGGGACCGAGAATGAAAAACTGTTTTTT,CASSYRFPGTENEKLFF
TRBJ1-2,TRBV7-3,-,many,TGTGCCAGCAGCTTCCTGGGGGGTGGCTACACCTTC,CASSFLGGGYTF
TRBJ1-6,TRBV28,-,-,TGTGCCAGCAGTTCCGCCGGGACACATTATAATTCACCCCTCCACTTT,CASSSAGTHYNSPLHF
TRBJ1-2,TRBV5-6,-,-,TGTGCCAGCAGCCAACTGGCCGTACCAGCGGGTGGCTACACCTTC,CASSQLAVPAGGYTF
TRBJ2-5,TRBV7-3,TRBD1,few,TGTGCCAGCAGCCCTACCGGGACAGGGGGCGAAGAGACCCAGTACTTC,CASSPTGTGGEETQYF
TRBJ2-3,TRBV20-1,-,many,TGCAGTGCAACGGACCCCCGGGGCACAGATACGCAGTATTTT,CSATDPRGTDTQYF
TRBJ1-2,TRBV5-1,TRBD1,few,TGCGCCAGCAGACAGGGGGCGTCGGATGGCTACACCTTC,CASRQGASDGYTF
TRBJ2-2,TRBV10-3,-,few,TGTGCCATCCGTCCCGGGACGGCGAACACCGGGGAGCTGTTTTTT,CAIRPGTANTGELFF
TRBJ1-2,TRBV29-1,TRBD1,few,TGCAGCGTTACCACAGGGGGTGGCTACACCTTC,CSVTTGGGYTF
TRBJ2-1,TRBV5-1,-,many,TGCGCCAGCAGCTTGGAACAGGGACCCTACAATGAGCAGTTCTTC,CASSLEQGPYNEQFF
TRBJ1-1,TRBV6-2/TRBV6-3,-,-,TGTGCCAGCAGGGCCGGGATTTCTGGGACTGAAGCTTTCTTT,CASRAGISGTEAFF
TRBJ2-7,TRBV27,TRBD1,many,TGTGCCAGCAGTTACAGGGGTCCCTCCTACGAGCAGTACTTC,CASSYRGPSYEQYF
TRBJ1-2,TRBV12-3/TRBV12-4,TRBD1,many,TGTGCCAGCACAAAGGGGGCCGCCTATGGCTACACCTTC,CASTKGAAYGYTF
TRBJ1-3,TRBV10-3,TRBD1,few,TGTGCCATCAGTGAGTCGGGACTCCAGGGGGACTCTTACTCTGGAAACACCATATATTTT,CAISESGLQGDSYSGNTIYF
TRBJ1-2,TRBV24-1,TRBD1,-,TGTGCCACCAGCGACCGGGACAGGCACTATGGCTACACCTTC,CATSDRDRHYGYTF
TRBJ1-1,TRBV6-5,TRBD1,few,TGTGCCAGCAGCCCCCCCCGACAGGGGGCTTGGGGGACTGAAGCTTTCTTT,CASSPPRQGAWGTEAFF
TRBJ2-1,TRBV28,-,-,TGTGCCAGCAGTACTACCTCCGGGACCGGACCCAGCAATGAGCAGTTCTTC,CASSTTSGTGPSNEQFF
TRBJ2-5,TRBV7-2,TRBD2,few,TGTGCCAGCAGCCTCCTTAGCGGGGGGGCTCCGACCCAGTACTTC,CASSLLSGGAPTQYF
TRBJ2-7,TRBV10-3,-,few,TGTGCCATCCGGGACAACCCCTACGAGCAGTACTTC,CAIRDNPYEQYF
TRBJ1-2,TRBV3-1,-,few,TGTGCCAGCAGCCTGACAGGCTTTGGTTATGGCTACACCTTC,CASSLTGFGYGYTF
TRBJ2-6,TRBV4-1,-,-,TGCGCCAGCAGCCAAGGGGTCCTCGCGGGGGCCAACGTCCTGACTTTC,CASSQGVLAGANVLTF
TRBJ2-7,TRBV10-3,TRBD1,-,TGTGCCATCAGTGACCCCCGACAGGGGCCGGAGCAGTACTTC,CAISDPRQGPEQYF
TRBJ2-1,TRBV7-2,TRBD2,-,TGTGCCAGCAGCTTGAGACTAGCGGGAGCCTACAATGAGCAGTTCTTC,CASSLRLAGAYNEQFF
TRBJ2-1,TRBV27,-,-,TGTGCCAGGGAACGACCCGAGCAGTTCTTC,CARERPEQFF
TRBJ2-7,TRBV7-6,TRBD1,-,TGTGCCAGCAGCGCCGGGACAGGGGGCCACGAGCAGTACTTC,CASSAGTGGHEQYF
TRBJ2-7,TRBV6-5,TRBD2,-,TGTGCCAGCAGTTACGAAGCGGGAGGACGGGACGAGCAGTACTTC,CASSYEAGGRDEQYF
TRBJ2-7,TRBV12-3/TRBV12-4,-,few,TGTGCCAGCAGTTTACTAGGGAACGAGCAGTACTTC,CASSLLGNEQYF
TRBJ2-1,TRBV3-1,-,-,TGTGCCAGCAGAAACAGCAATGAGCAGTTCTTC,CASRNSNEQFF
TRBJ1-5,TRBV12-3/TRBV12-4,TRBD1,few,TGTGCCAGCAGCCAAGGCCCAGGGGGAAATCAGCCCCAGCATTTT,CASSQGPGGNQPQHF